This T cell receptor (beta chain) was sequenced for a study of beta chain features in type 1 diabetes. Study details: Sorted cells examined across all samples numbered more than 100 million.

CDR3 size: 16 residues. The V gene lost 5 bases and the J gene lost 5 bases, with 19 bases spanning the gap. Germline V gene data show CDR1 as MGHDK and CDR2 as SYGVNS. Based on CD45RO/CCR7/CD25/CD127/CD95/CD27, CD4+ regulatory, stem cell-like memory, naive and central memory cells were sorted. Purities over 95% were achieved in all sorted populations. The sequenced template was cDNA made from the entire isolated RNA. Naive, central memory and regulatory T cell samples produced a mean of roughly 3.9 million reads. Clones were read by immunoSEQ multiplex PCR, and TCRdb kept only the in-frame ones, dropping some. The table includes some 250,000 clones, about 25% detected once.

This sequence was found in a man aged 25 to 40 in good health. Sequenced material: central memory CD4+ T cells from blood. The genes are TRBV25-1 and TRBJ2-1; D possibly corresponds to TRBD1 (5 bases). The CDR3 loop reads CASSPLDRTADNEQFF. CDR3 bases: TGTGCCAGCAGTCCCCTCGACAGAACTGCCGACAATGAGCAGTTCTTC.